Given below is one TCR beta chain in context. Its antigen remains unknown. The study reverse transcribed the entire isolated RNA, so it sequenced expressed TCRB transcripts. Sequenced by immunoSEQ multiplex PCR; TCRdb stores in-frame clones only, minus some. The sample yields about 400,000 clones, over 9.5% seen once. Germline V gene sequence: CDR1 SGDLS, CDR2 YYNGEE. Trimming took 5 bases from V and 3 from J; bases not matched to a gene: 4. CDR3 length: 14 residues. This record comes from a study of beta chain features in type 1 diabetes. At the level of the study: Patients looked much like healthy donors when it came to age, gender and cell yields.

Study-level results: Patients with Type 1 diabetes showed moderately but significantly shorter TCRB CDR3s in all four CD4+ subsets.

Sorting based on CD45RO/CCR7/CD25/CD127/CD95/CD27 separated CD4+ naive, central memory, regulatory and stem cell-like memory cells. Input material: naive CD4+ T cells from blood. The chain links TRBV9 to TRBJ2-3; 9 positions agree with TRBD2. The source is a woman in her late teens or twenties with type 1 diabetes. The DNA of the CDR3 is TGTGCCAGCAGGCCGGGACTAGCAACAGATACGCAGTATTTT. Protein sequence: CASRPGLATDTQYF.